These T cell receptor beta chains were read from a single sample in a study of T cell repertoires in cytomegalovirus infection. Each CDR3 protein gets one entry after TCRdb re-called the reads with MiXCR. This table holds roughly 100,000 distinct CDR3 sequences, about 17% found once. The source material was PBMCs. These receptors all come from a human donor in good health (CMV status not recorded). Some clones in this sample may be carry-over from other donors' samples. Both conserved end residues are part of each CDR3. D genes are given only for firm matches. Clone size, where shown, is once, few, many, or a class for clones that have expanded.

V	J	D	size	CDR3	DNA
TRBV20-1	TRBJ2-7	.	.	CSAGSAVYEQYF	TGCAGTGCTGGTTCAGCCGTCTACGAGCAGTACTTC
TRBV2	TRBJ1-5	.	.	CASSDRWTDSNQPQHF	TGTGCCAGCAGTGATAGGTGGACAGATAGCAATCAGCCCCAGCATTTT
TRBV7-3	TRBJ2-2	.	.	CASSLRSKAGELFF	TGTGCCAGCAGCTTAAGATCGAAGGCCGGGGAGCTGTTTTTT
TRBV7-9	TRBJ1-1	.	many	CASSLVGGIEAFF	TGTGCCAGCAGCTTAGTGGGAGGAATTGAAGCTTTCTTT
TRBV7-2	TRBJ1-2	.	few	CASSAVNYGYTF	TGTGCCAGCAGCGCGGTTAACTATGGCTACACCTTC
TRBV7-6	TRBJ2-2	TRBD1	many	CASSLLGGLTGELFF	TGTGCCAGCAGCTTGTTAGGGGGCCTCACCGGGGAGCTGTTTTTT
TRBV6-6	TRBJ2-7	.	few	CASSYGTGRGGQYF	TGTGCCAGCAGTTACGGGACGGGCCGAGGCGGGCAGTACTTC
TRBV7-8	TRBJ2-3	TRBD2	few	CASSLALAGATDTQYF	TGTGCCAGCAGCTTAGCACTAGCGGGGGCTACAGATACGCAGTATTTT
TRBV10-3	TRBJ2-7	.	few	CAISLPPPAYEQYF	TGTGCCATCAGCCTCCCCCCCCCGGCCTACGAGCAGTACTTC
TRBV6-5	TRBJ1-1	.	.	CASSYERITEAFF	TGTGCCAGCAGTTACGAGAGAATCACTGAAGCTTTCTTT
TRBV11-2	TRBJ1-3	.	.	CASSPGYSGNTIYF	TGTGCCAGCAGCCCCGGGTACTCTGGAAACACCATATATTTT
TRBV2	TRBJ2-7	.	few	CASSSGLSSGYEQYF	TGTGCCAGCAGTTCCGGACTGTCCTCTGGATACGAGCAGTACTTC
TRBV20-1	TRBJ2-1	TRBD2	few	CSARAKDLAGVKNEQFF	TGCAGTGCTAGAGCGAAGGATCTAGCGGGGGTAAAGAATGAGCAGTTCTTC
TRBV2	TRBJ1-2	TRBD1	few	CASSEATGGLEGYTF	TGTGCCAGCAGTGAAGCCACAGGGGGCTTAGAAGGCTACACCTTC
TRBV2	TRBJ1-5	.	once	CASSFDKNQPQHF	TGTGCCAGCAGTTTCGACAAGAATCAGCCCCAGCATTTT
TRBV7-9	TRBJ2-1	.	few	CASSSGVSYNEQFF	TGTGCCAGCAGCTCGGGGGTTTCCTACAATGAGCAGTTCTTC
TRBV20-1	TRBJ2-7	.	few	CSARTRGEQYF	TGCAGTGCTCGCACTAGGGGCGAGCAGTACTTC
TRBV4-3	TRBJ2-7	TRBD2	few	CASSQDAGGRPYEQYF	TGCGCCAGCAGCCAAGACGCGGGGGGACGACCCTACGAGCAGTACTTC
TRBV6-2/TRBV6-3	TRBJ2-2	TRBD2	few	CASSRLAGAYTGELFF	TGTGCCAGCAGTCGACTAGCGGGGGCATACACCGGGGAGCTGTTTTTT
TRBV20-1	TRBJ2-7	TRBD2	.	CSALESGGAYEQYF	TGCAGTGCTTTGGAGAGCGGGGGGGCCTACGAGCAGTACTTC
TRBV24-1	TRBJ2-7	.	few	CATSDFGYDYFFFLCEQYF	TGTGCCACCAGTGATTTCGGGTATGACTATTTTTTTTTTTTGTGTGAGCAGTACTTC
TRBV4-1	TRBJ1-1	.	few	CASSQVTGKAFF	TGCGCCAGCAGCCAAGTCACAGGGAAAGCTTTCTTT
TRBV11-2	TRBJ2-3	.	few	CASSFGWGVNDTQYF	TGTGCCAGCAGCTTCGGGTGGGGAGTTAACGATACGCAGTATTTT
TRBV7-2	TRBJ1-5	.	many	CASSLFLGGQPQHF	TGTGCCAGCAGCTTATTCTTAGGCGGTCAGCCCCAGCATTTT
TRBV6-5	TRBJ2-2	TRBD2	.	CASSRGGAENTGELFF	TGTGCCAGCAGTCGGGGAGGGGCAGAAAACACCGGGGAGCTGTTTTTT
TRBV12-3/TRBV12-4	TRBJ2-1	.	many	CASRRGNEQFF	TGTGCCAGCAGAAGGGGGAATGAGCAGTTCTTC
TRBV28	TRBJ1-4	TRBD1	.	CASSLARTGTEKLFF	TGTGCCAGCAGTTTAGCCAGGACAGGGACCGAAAAACTGTTTTTT
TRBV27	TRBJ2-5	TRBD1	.	CASSSDRGLETQYF	TGTGCCAGCAGTTCAGACAGGGGGCTAGAGACCCAGTACTTC
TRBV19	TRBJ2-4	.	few	CASTPALAKNIQYF	TGTGCCAGTACCCCAGCATTAGCCAAAAACATTCAGTACTTC
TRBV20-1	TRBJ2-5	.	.	CSASITGRGETQYF	TGCAGTGCTAGTATAACAGGGAGGGGAGAGACCCAGTACTTC
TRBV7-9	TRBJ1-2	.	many	CASSLPSGNYGYTF	TGTGCCAGCAGCCTTCCATCTGGGAACTATGGCTACACCTTC
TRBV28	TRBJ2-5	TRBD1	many	CASTSQGGTGNF	TGTGCCAGCACCTCTCAGGGAGGGACAGGGAATTTC
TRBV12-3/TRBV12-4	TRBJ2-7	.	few	CASSTGQLGSYEQYF	TGTGCCAGCAGTACTGGACAGCTAGGATCCTACGAGCAGTACTTC
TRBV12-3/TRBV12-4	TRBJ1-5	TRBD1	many	CASSSGGFNSNQPQHF	TGTGCCAGCTCATCAGGGGGTTTTAATAGCAATCAGCCCCAGCATTTT
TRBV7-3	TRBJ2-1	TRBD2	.	CASSLFGTSENEQFF	TGTGCCAGCAGCTTATTCGGGACTAGCGAGAATGAGCAGTTCTTC
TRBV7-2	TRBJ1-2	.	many	CASSLDGYGYTF	TGTGCCAGCAGCTTAGACGGCTATGGCTACACCTTC
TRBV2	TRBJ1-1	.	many	CASTPESNTEAFF	TGTGCCAGCACGCCCGAGAGTAACACTGAAGCTTTCTTT
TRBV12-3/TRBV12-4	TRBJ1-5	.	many	CASQGFSNQPQHF	TGTGCCAGTCAGGGATTTAGCAATCAGCCCCAGCATTTT
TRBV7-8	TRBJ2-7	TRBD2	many	CASSATSGSYEQYF	TGTGCCAGCAGCGCGACTAGCGGGTCTTACGAGCAGTACTTC
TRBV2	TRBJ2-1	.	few	CASNLARANNEQFF	TGTGCCAGCAACCTCGCTCGGGCTAACAATGAGCAGTTCTTC
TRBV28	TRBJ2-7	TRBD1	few	CASSLGGGQGAVYEQYF	TGTGCCAGCAGTTTAGGGGGGGGACAGGGGGCAGTCTACGAGCAGTACTTC
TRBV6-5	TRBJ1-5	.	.	CASSSLLGVQPQHF	TGTGCCAGCAGTTCCCTATTAGGGGTTCAGCCCCAGCATTTT